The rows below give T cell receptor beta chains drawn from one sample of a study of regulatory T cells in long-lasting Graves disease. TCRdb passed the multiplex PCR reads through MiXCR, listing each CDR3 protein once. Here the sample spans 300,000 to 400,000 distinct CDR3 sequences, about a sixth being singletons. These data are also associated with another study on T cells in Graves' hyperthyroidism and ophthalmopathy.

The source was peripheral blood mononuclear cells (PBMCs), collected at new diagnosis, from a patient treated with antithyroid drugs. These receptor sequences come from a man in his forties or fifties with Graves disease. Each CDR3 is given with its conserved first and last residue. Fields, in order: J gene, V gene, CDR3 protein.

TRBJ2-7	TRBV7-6	CASSSGPGAPYEQYF
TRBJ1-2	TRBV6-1	CASNRQAANGYTF
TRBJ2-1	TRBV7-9	CASRAGQGAPNEQFF
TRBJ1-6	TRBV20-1	CSARTGNSPLHF
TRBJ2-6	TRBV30	CAFQGGHSGANVLTF
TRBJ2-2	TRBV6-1	CASSGSQGAGELFF
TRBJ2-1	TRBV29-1	CSVAWGPNEQFF
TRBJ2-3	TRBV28	CASSSGLASTDTQYF
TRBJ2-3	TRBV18	CASSPAGGAGDTQYF
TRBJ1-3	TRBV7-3	CASSRGGEAGNTIYF
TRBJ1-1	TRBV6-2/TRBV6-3	CASSGDREGAFF
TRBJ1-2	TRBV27	CASSPPGQRGYTF
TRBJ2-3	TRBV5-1	CASSLEGLEPADTQYF
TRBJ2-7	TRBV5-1	CASSLDHEQYF
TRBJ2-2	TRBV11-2	CASSLLKGQGFTGELFF
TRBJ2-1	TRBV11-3	CASSLGPASSYNEQFF
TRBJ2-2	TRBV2	CASSTGGVGTGELFF
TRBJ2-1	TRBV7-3	CASSLNPSRGFRWNEQFF
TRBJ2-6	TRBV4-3	CASSQDLWGQGANVLTF
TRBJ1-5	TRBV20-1	CSARSPTGPNQPQHF
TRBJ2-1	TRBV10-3	CAISRMGQVGYNEQFF
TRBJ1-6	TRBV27	CASSYRDRANSPLHF
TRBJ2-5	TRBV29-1	CSVGSRGFPLKTQYF
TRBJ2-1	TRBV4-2	CASSQVFTVGLADNEQFF
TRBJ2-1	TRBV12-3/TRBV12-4	CASSLGGQGTYEQFF
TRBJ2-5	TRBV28	CATSGERVRGTQYF
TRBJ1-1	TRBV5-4	CASSSGAYRGANTEAFF
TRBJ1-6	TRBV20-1	CSAPDREIDSPLHF
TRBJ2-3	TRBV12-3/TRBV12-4	CASSLEGWDTQYF
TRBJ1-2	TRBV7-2	CASSLYGPPKKYGYTF
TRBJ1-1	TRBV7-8	CASSLEGRLMNTEAFF
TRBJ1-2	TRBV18	CASSPERGLGYTF
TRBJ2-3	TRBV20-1	CSASYRVGTDTQYF
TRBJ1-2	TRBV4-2	CASSQETTRNYGYTF
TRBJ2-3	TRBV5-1	CASSFLAGGPDTQYF
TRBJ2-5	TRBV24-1	CATSRGGADGETQYF
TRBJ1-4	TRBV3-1	CASSPRTGATNEKLFF
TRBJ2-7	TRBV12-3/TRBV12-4	CASSATGGDEQYF
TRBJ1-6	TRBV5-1	CASSRGTAYNSPLHF
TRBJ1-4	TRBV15	CATSRDSLGTGGEKLFF
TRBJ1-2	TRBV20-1	CSASTDGYGYTF
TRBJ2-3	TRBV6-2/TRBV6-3	CASMDLKRDTQYF
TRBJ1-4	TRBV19	CASTRTGGATNEKLFF
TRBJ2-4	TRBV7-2	CASSLRENIQYF
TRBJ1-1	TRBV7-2	CASSLAYGTGDTEAFF
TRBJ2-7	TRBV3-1	CASSQGGGQGFREQYF
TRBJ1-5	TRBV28	CASSLSDRLNQPQHF
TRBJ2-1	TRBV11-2	CASTMMGGADNEQFF
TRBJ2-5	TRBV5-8	CASSLIGPETQYF
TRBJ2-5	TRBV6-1	CASSVLGVETQYF
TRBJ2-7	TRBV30	CAWSRLSYEQYF
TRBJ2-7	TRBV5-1	CASSLGHQDEQYF
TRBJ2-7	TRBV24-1	CATSDQDRISYEQYF
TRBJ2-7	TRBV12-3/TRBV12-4	CASSGSGQLYEQYF
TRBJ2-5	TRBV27	CASSPTPGTGNGETQYF
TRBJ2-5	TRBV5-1	CASSASGGVGETQYF
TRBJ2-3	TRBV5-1	CASLSGAGFSTDTQYF
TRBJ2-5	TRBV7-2	CASGPGLGETQYF
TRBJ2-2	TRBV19	CASSTRTGRRTGELFF